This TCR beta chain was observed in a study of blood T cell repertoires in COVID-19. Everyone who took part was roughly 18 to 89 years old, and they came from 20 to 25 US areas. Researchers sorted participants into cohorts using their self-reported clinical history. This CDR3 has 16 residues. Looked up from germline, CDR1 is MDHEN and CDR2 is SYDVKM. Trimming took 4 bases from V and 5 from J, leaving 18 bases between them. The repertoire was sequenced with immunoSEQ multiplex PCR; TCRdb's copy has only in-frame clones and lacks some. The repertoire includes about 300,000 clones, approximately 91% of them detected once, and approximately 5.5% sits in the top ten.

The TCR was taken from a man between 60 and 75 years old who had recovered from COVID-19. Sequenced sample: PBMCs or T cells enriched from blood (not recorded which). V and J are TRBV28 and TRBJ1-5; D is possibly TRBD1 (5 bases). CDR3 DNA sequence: TGTGCCAGCAGTTCCCCCGGGACTCATGCAGATCAGCCCCAGCATTTT. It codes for CASSSPGTHADQPQHF. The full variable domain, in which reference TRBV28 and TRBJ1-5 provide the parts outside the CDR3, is DVKVTQSSRYLVKRTGEKVFLECVQDMDHENMFWYRQDPGLGLRLIYFSYDVKMKEKGDIPEGYSVSREKKERFSLILESASTNQTSMYLCASSSPGTHADQPQHFGDGTRLSIL.